This T cell receptor beta chain was documented in a study of T-cell memory formation after mild COVID-19 (dated by TCRdb to 2020 to 2022). Turning to the overall study: Most TCR sequence clusters were specific to one of the two donors. The cohort comprised two young, previously healthy adult volunteers, one female and one male. In a couple of donors, T-cell clones that expanded and contracted after mild COVID-19 were followed by sequencing TCRalpha and TCRbeta repertoires longitudinally. Here is what the overall study found, with its caveats: Clones contracting from day 15 to 85 had balanced CD4/CD8 phenotypes, while a second wave expanding from day 15 to 37 was biased towards CD4+. Whether the second-wave clones peaking on day 37 were SARS-CoV-2 specific was not confirmed. Contracting CD4+ clones were found mainly in CM and EM memory subsets, while CD8+ clones were enriched in EMRA. Only two mild cases were covered by the study, and larger cohorts that include severe cases with pre-infection samples were considered necessary. Some responding clones were detected in pre-infection memory, which suggested that pre-existing cross-reactive memory T cells had joined the SARS-CoV-2 response.

Per the germline V gene, SGHVS is the CDR1 and FQNEAQ is the CDR2. Spanning cysteine to phenylalanine, the CDR3 consists of 15 amino acids. The kept DNA is CDR3 alone, 45 bases in frame from the first base. V ends up 5 bases short and J 3 bases short, with an unmatched junction base count of 9. PBMCs were isolated by Ficoll-Paque density gradient centrifugation. This clonotype was seen only a few times. The antigen this receptor binds is unknown. Base-call qualities are not available, and no considerably larger clone is one nucleotide away. This sample was sequenced with an Illumina NovaSeq 6000. cDNA libraries for TCRalpha and TCRbeta were prepared by 5'RACE using constant-segment primers, with sample barcodes and unique molecular identifiers added. RNA was extracted from every sample with Trizol reagent. Libraries were amplified in two PCR steps, with a second sample barcode and Illumina TruSeq adapters added in the second step. The libraries were sequenced on an Illumina NovaSeq using 2 x 150 bp paired-end reads. The study's processing was this. With migec v1.2.7, reads were demultiplexed and then collapsed into UMI-guided consensus sequences. Using mixcr v2.1.11, UMI consensuses were aligned to TRA and TRB V and J templates and then assembled into clonotypes. Expanded or contracted clonotypes were those called significant by both edgeR and NoisET, with noise models trained on biological replicates. For edgeR calls, a false discovery rate-adjusted p below 0.01 and a log2 fold-change threshold of 1 were applied. As an exploratory analysis of dynamics, max-normalized trajectories of the 1000 most abundant clonotypes were examined by PCA with hierarchical clustering. The CD4 or CD8 phenotype of responding clones was assigned using the separately sequenced CD4+ and CD8+ repertoires. TCRdb trimmed public reads at Q25 via fastp, called clones via MiXCR and kept in-frame beta chains. For every CDR3 protein sequence, its rows merge into one entry that carries the most common genes and DNA. Clone size and V and J calls follow TCRdb, not the original study. This sample has roughly 220,000 distinct CDR3 sequences in its table, and 9.5% of those were observed once. Roughly 4% of the sample is in the top ten clones.

This chain is built from TRBV7-8 and TRBJ2-7; TRBD1 agrees with 8 junctional bases. The sample consisted of PBMCs or a T cell subset sorted from them (not recorded which). The receptor comes from a man aged 18 to 30 who had mild COVID-19 (a few samples of this study predate the infection). The sample titles of this study are shuffled in the database, so cell type and time point are left out; the donor was told from shared clones. The sequence in DNA is TGTGCCAGCAGCCCGGACAGGGCCCCCGGCTACGAGCAGTACTTC. This codes for CASSPDRAPGYEQYF.